These T cell receptor beta chains were read from a single sample in a study of vaccination effects on CD4 cells after COVID-19. Antigen specificity for these receptors is unknown. TCRdb's table, derived via immunoSEQ multiplex PCR, lists solely in-frame clones and lacks some. The sample records 30,000 to 45,000 clones, around 73% being singletons. Sequencing was performed on CD4+ T cells from PBMCs cultured with HCoV-NL63 spike peptides, taken before COVID-19 vaccination. Source of these receptors: a human donor who had a prior SARS-CoV-2 infection. Each CDR3 is given with its conserved first and last residue. Fields, in order: J gene, clone size, V gene, D gene, CDR3 DNA, CDR3 protein. The D gene is left open where the match is weak. Clone size is given for some rows only: seen once, a few or many times, or a class if the clone is expanded.

TRBJ2-7	NA	TRBV5-1	NA	TGCGCCAGCAGCTTGTCGGCTAGTGGCTCCTACGAGCAGTACTTC	CASSLSASGSYEQYF
TRBJ1-4	NA	TRBV10-3	NA	TGTGCCGTCCGGAGGGACGGAGGAAATGAAAAACTGTTTTTT	CAVRRDGGNEKLFF
TRBJ1-1	NA	TRBV19	TRBD1	TGTGCCAGTAGGATGGACAGGGACGCAACTGAAGCTTTCTTT	CASRMDRDATEAFF
TRBJ2-7	NA	TRBV4-2	TRBD1	TGTGCCAGCAGCCAAAGACGGACAGGGGATGAGCAGTACTTC	CASSQRRTGDEQYF
TRBJ2-3	NA	TRBV18	NA	TGTGCCAGCTCAGCCCTAGCGTCACGCACAGATACGCAGTATTTT	CASSALASRTDTQYF
TRBJ2-1	few	TRBV6-5	NA	TGTGCCAGCAGTCGCTCATGGGCGAACAATGAGCAGTTCTTC	CASSRSWANNEQFF
TRBJ2-5	NA	TRBV11-2	NA	TGTGCCAGCAGCATGGGACCCACAGGATTGGAGACCCAGTACTTC	CASSMGPTGLETQYF
TRBJ1-4	few	TRBV5-5	NA	TGTGCCAGCAGCTTGTCGTTCCTCGCTGCAACTAATGAAAAACTGTTTTTT	CASSLSFLAATNEKLFF
TRBJ1-1	NA	TRBV3-1/TRBV3-2	TRBD1	TGTGCCAGCAGCCTGACCGGGACAGGGAACACTGAAGCTTTCTTT	CASSLTGTGNTEAFF
TRBJ2-3	once	TRBV5-1	NA	TGCGCCAGCAGCTTGGTTTGGGGGGCGGGCACAGATACGCAGTATTTT	CASSLVWGAGTDTQYF
TRBJ1-5	NA	TRBV24-1	NA	TGTGCCACCAGTGGGCGGGGGGGATGGCAGCCCCAGCATTTT	CATSGRGGWQPQHF
TRBJ2-7	few	TRBV2	TRBD2	TGTGCCGGAAGGACTAGCGGGGGGACCTACGAGCAGTACTTC	CAGRTSGGTYEQYF
TRBJ2-2	NA	TRBV10-1	TRBD1	TGCGCCAGCAGTGAGTCGTCCTCGACAGGGCGGCCGACGACCGGGGAGCTGTTTTTT	CASSESSSTGRPTTGELFF
TRBJ2-7	few	TRBV5-1	TRBD2	TGCGCCAGCAGCTTGGGACTAGCGGGAGGGCCACCCTACGAGCAGTACTTC	CASSLGLAGGPPYEQYF
TRBJ2-6	NA	TRBV24-1	NA	TGTGCCACCAGTGAAGCACGGTCCGGGGCCAACGTCCTGACTTTC	CATSEARSGANVLTF
TRBJ2-7	NA	TRBV4-2	TRBD2	TGTGCCAGCGCCAGCCAAGCGGGAGGTGGATACGAGCAGTACTTC	CASASQAGGGYEQYF
TRBJ2-5	NA	TRBV18	TRBD1	TGTGCCAGCTCACCACGACAGGGGGCGCGTATGGAGACCCAGTACTTC	CASSPRQGARMETQYF
TRBJ2-7	NA	TRBV3-1/TRBV3-2	NA	TGTGCCAGCAGCCTAGGGGCAGGGGCCCCCTACGAGCAGTACTTC	CASSLGAGAPYEQYF
TRBJ2-1	NA	TRBV5-1	NA	TGCGCCAGCAGCTTGGCGAAGGAGGGCGCCCATGAGCAGTTCTTC	CASSLAKEGAHEQFF
TRBJ1-5	once	TRBV5-6	NA	TGTGCCAGCAGCTTGTACGGGGGGCCTACCAATCAGCCCCAGCATTTT	CASSLYGGPTNQPQHF
TRBJ2-1	NA	TRBV11-1	TRBD1	TGTGCCAGCAGCTGGACAGGGGGCTTTTACAATGAGCAGTTCTTC	CASSWTGGFYNEQFF
TRBJ1-2	few	TRBV15	NA	TGTGCCACCAGCAGAGATCGAACGGGGGACTATGGCTACACCTTC	CATSRDRTGDYGYTF
TRBJ2-2	NA	TRBV2	TRBD1	TGTGCCAGCACCCGACAGGGGGTAGGGGAGCTGTTTTTT	CASTRQGVGELFF
TRBJ1-2	NA	TRBV9	NA	TGTGCCAGCAGCGTCGGACACGGGGCGGCCCATGGCTACACCTTC	CASSVGHGAAHGYTF
TRBJ2-5	NA	TRBV7-6	TRBD2	TGTGCCAGCAGCTTAAACCTAGCGGGCGAAGAGACCCAGTACTTC	CASSLNLAGEETQYF
TRBJ1-3	NA	TRBV18	TRBD1	TGTGCCAGCTCCGGGACAGCCTCTGGAAACACCATATATTTT	CASSGTASGNTIYF
TRBJ1-2	NA	TRBV19	TRBD1	TGTGCCAGTAGTATCCTGAGGGGGCCTGGCTACACCTTC	CASSILRGPGYTF
TRBJ2-1	NA	TRBV18	NA	TGTGCCAGCTCACCACCAGGGGGGGACGTTTGGAACAATGAGCAGTTCTTC	CASSPPGGDVWNNEQFF
TRBJ1-6	NA	TRBV5-1	TRBD1	TGCGCCAGCAGCTTCCGGGACAGGGGGCATTTTAGCCCATCCTTAAATAATTCACCCCTCCACTTT	CASSFRDRGHFSPSLNNSPLHF